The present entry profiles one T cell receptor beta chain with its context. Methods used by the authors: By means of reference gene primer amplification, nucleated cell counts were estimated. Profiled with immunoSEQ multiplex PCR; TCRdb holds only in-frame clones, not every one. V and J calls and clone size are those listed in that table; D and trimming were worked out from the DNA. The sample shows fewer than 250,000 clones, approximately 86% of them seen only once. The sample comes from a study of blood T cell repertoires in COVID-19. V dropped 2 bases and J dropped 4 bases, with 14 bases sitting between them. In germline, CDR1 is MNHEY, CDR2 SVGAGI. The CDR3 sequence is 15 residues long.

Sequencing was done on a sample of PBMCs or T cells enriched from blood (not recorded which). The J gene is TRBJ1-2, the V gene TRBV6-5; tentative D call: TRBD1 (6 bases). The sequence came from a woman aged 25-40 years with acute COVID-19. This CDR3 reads CASSYGSQGGYGYTF. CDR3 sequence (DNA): TGTGCCAGCAGTTACGGGTCACAGGGTGGCTATGGCTACACCTTC.